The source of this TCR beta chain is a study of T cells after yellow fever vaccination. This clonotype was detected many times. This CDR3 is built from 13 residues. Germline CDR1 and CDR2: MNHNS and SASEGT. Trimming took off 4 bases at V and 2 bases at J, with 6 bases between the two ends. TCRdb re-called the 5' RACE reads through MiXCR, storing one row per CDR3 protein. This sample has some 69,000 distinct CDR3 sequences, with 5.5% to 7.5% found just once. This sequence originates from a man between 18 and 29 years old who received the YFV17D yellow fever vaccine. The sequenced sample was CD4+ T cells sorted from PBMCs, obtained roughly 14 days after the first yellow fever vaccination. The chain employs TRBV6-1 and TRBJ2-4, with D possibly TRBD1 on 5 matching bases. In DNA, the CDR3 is TGTGCCAGCAGTGGACAGACCAAAAACATTCAGTACTTC. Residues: CASSGQTKNIQYF.